Following are 31 T cell receptor beta chains from one sample sequenced in a study of OX40 agonist ivuxolimab in advanced cancers. The data were produced by immunoSEQ multiplex PCR, yet TCRdb's version contains in-frame clones alone and is incomplete. The sample lists 30,000 to 45,000 clones, approximately 90% occurring once. Material: CD4+ or CD8+ T cells sorted from blood, obtained in a trial of the OX40 agonist ivuxolimab. These receptors originate from an adult with an advanced solid tumor such as melanoma, head and neck, liver or kidney cancer.

The CDR3 sequence is CASSFRDISYNEQFF. CDR3 bases: TGTGCCAGCAGCTTTCGGGACATCTCCTACAATGAGCAGTTCTTC. The chain is built from TRBV5-8 and TRBJ2-1, with D tentatively TRBD1 (6 bases). Germline V gene lookup returns CDR1 SGHTS and CDR2 YDEGEE. V shed 2 bases and J shed 0 bases, with 9 bases lying between them. CDR3 size: 15 residues. Based on the CDR3 plus reference TRBV5-8 and TRBJ2-1, the full variable domain is EAGVTQSPTHLIKTRGQQATLRCSPISGHTSVYWYQQALGLGLQFLLWYDEGEERNRGNFPPRFSGRQFPNYSSELNVNALELEDSALYLCASSFRDISYNEQFFGPGTRLTVL.

The chain combines TRBV10-3 with TRBJ2-7; D uncertain. There are 12 residues in the CDR3. Looked up from germline, CDR1 is ENHRY and CDR2 is SYGVKD. Trimming removed 2 bases from V and 5 bases from J, with 7 bases in between. The CDR3 DNA reads TGTGCCATCAGTGAGCTAGGGAACGAGCAGTACTTC. This codes for CAISELGNEQYF.

The chain has TRBV27 and TRBJ1-5, with 8 bases matching TRBD1. This CDR3 contains 15 residues. J lost 6 bases, V lost 2 bases, and 6 bases had no gene match. Looked up from germline, CDR1 is MNHEY and CDR2 is SMNVEV (reference sequence). Here the CDR3 reads CASSLQAGGGQPQHF. DNA for the CDR3: TGTGCCAGCAGTTTACAGGCAGGGGGCGGTCAGCCCCAGCATTTT.

This chain connects TRBV4-2 to TRBJ1-1; the match to TRBD1 covers 8 bases. There are 16 residues in the CDR3. V trimming: 4 bases; J trimming: 5 bases; junction bases outside the gene matches: 12. Per the germline V gene, CDR1 is LGHNA and CDR2 is YNFKEQ. CDR3 coding DNA: TGTGCCAGCAGCCTGGGAGGGGGACAGGCGACGACTGAAGCTTTCTTT. Translating gives CASSLGGGQATTEAFF.

The chain combines TRBV9 with TRBJ2-1; possibly TRBD2 for D (5 bases). CDR1 SGDLS and CDR2 YYNGEE come from the germline V gene. The CDR3 covers 15 residues. V lost 4 bases to trimming and J lost 4 bases, with 15 bases between them. Here the CDR3 reads CASSPDSGVYNEQFF. The CDR3 bases are TGTGCCAGCAGCCCGGATTCCGGGGTATACAATGAGCAGTTCTTC.

V gene TRBV11-3 combines with J gene TRBJ2-6, with D perhaps assigned TRBD1 or TRBD2 (5 bases each). V lost 5 bases and J 2 bases, leaving 25 bases between the germline ends. Germline loops: CDR1 SGHNT, CDR2 YENEEA. The CDR3 sequence is 20 residues long. The CDR3 DNA sequence: TGTGCCAGCAGCCGAAGCTTCGTGGGGGAAACTTCGCCTGGGGCCAACGTCCTGACTTTC. Amino acids: CASSRSFVGETSPGANVLTF.

J is TRBJ2-3 and V is TRBV12-5; 8 bases align to TRBD1. Trimming at V came to 6 bases and at J to 5 bases, leaving 10 bases not matched to a gene. This CDR3 spans 15 amino acids. CDR1 and CDR2 (germline): LGHNT, FRNRAP. DNA of the CDR3: TGTGCTAGTGGACCTGGACAGGGAATGGTAGATACGCAGTATTTT. Encoded protein: CASGPGQGMVDTQYF.

The chain has TRBV28 and TRBJ1-2; maybe TRBD1 (6 bases). The V gene lost 10 bases and the J gene lost 4 bases, with 16 bases spanning the gap. CDR3 size: 13 residues. Germline loops: CDR1 MDHEN, CDR2 SYDVKM. The CDR3 DNA is TGTGCCACAGGGGCGGGGGGCGCCTATGGCTACACCTTC. Translated: CATGAGGAYGYTF.

The CDR3 loop is CASSIQGQASYGYTF. As DNA, the CDR3 is TGCGCCAGCAGCATCCAGGGACAGGCCTCCTATGGCTACACCTTC. This rearrangement joins TRBV5-1 to TRBJ1-2, with 8 bases identical to TRBD1. The CDR3 runs to 15 residues. Germline assignment: CDR1 SGHRS and CDR2 YFSETQ. V dropped 4 bases and J dropped 4; count of bases not matched to a gene: 9.

This clone was observed once. This sequence joins TRBV23-1 and TRBJ1-5; 8 bases align to TRBD1. TRBV23-1 is annotated as an ORF whose role is uncertain. The CDR3 spans 15 residues. Trimming at V came to 1 base and at J to 5 bases, leaving 4 bases not matched to a gene. CDR3 in DNA: TGCGCCAGCAGTCAATGGCGACAGGGGTATCAGCCCCAGCATTTT. This sequence encodes CASSQWRQGYQPQHF.

The CDR3 loop reads CASSREASNGELFF. The CDR3, as DNA: TGCGCCAGCAGCCGGGAGGCTAGTAACGGGGAGCTGTTTTTT. The chain is built from TRBV5-1 and TRBJ2-2; 7 nucleotides match TRBD2. In germline, CDR1 is SGHRS, CDR2 YFSETQ. The V gene end was trimmed by 4 bases and the J gene end by 7 bases; junction bases not matched to a gene: 7. This CDR3 has 14 amino acids.

The chain recombines TRBV6-5 with TRBJ2-7; possible D gene TRBD2, 6 bases. Looked up from germline, CDR1 is MNHEY and CDR2 is SVGAGI. This CDR3 comprises 15 residues. Trimming stripped 0 bases from V and 0 bases from J, with 9 bases between. The CDR3 here is CASSYSEGPSYEQYF. Written as DNA, the CDR3 is TGTGCCAGCAGTTACTCGGAGGGTCCCTCCTACGAGCAGTACTTC.

The chain links TRBV6-1 to TRBJ2-5; no reliable D call. The length of the CDR3 is 14 residues. CDR1 MNHNS and CDR2 SASEGT come from the germline V gene. The V end was cut by 7 bases, the J end by 5 bases, with 17 bases between. DNA for the CDR3: TGTGCCAGCACCCATACCTGGGGTATCGAGACCCAGTACTTC. Translating gives CASTHTWGIETQYF.

This chain links TRBV11-1 with TRBJ2-3; a weak D match, TRBD1 (6 bases). The CDR3 runs to 14 residues. Germline V gene data show CDR1 as SGHAT and CDR2 as FQDESV (reference sequence). V was trimmed by 0 bases and J by 5 bases, leaving 9 bases between them. The chain's CDR3 is CASSLAVGGDTQYF. CDR3 sequence (DNA): TGTGCCAGCAGCTTAGCGGTAGGGGGAGATACGCAGTATTTT.

The genes are TRBV28 and TRBJ2-7; TRBD1 matches 8 bases. Germline CDR1 MDHEN, CDR2 SYDVKM. Unmatched junction bases numbered 4, after V lost 2 bases and J lost 1 base. The CDR3 runs 15 residues. CDR3 coding DNA: TGTGCCAGCAGTTTAAGCAGGGGGCATTCCTACGAGCAGTACTTC. Amino acid sequence: CASSLSRGHSYEQYF.

V usage is TRBV19 and J usage is TRBJ1-5, with D possibly TRBD1 on 5 matching bases. With 4 bases removed from V and 2 bases from J, the gap between germline ends came to 9 bases. The CDR3 consists of 14 residues. CDR1 and CDR2 (germline): LNHDA, SQIVND (reference sequence). The DNA for the CDR3 is TGTGCCAGTAGTAAACGACAGCGCAATCAGCCCCAGCATTTT. The encoded protein is CASSKRQRNQPQHF.

This sequence joins TRBV9 and TRBJ2-1; D possibly matches TRBD1 or TRBD2 (5 bases each). Trimming left V 0 bases short and J 10 bases short, with 11 bases between. The germline gives CDR1 SGDLS, CDR2 YYNGEE. The CDR3 has 13 residues. Here the CDR3 reads CASSVEEWGEQFF. In nucleotides, the CDR3 is TGTGCCAGCAGCGTAGAGGAATGGGGGGAGCAGTTCTTC.

The CDR3 nucleotides are TGTGCCAGCAGCTCCAGGGGTGGCCAGCCCCAGCATTTT. Encoded protein: CASSSRGGQPQHF. The chain couples TRBV7-6 to TRBJ1-5, with D perhaps matching TRBD1 (6 bases). The CDR3 length is 13 residues. V was cut by 4 bases and J by 7 bases, with 11 bases left in between. Germline V lookup: CDR1 SGHVS, CDR2 FNYEAQ.

The genes are TRBV5-6 and TRBJ2-7; D tentatively reads TRBD1 or TRBD2 (5 bases each). The CDR3 has 16 amino acids. Trimming shortened V by 4 bases and J by 5 bases, and 22 bases separated the two germline ends. Germline-derived CDR1 and CDR2 are SGHDT and YYEEEE. The CDR3 reads CASSLDRGSRGHEQYF. CDR3 nucleotides: TGTGCCAGCAGCCTAGATCGGGGTTCGAGGGGCCACGAGCAGTACTTC.

The J gene is TRBJ2-7, the V gene TRBV5-5; TRBD1 or TRBD2 may be the D gene (5 bases each). V was trimmed by 5 bases and J by 6 bases, leaving 12 bases between them. CDR1 and CDR2 (germline): SGHKS, YYEKEE (reference sequence). The CDR3 loop spans 12 amino acids. The CDR3 nucleotides read TGTGCCAGCAGTTTCGAGGGGCCCGAGCAGTACTTC. This gives the protein CASSFEGPEQYF.

The V gene is TRBV7-7, the J gene TRBJ2-7; D is unclear. The CDR3 sequence is 9 residues long. Germline V gives CDR1 SSHAT, CDR2 FNYEAQ (reference sequence). V dropped 7 bases and J dropped 7 bases, with 5 bases sitting between them. DNA for the CDR3: TGTGCCAGCACCCAGGAGCAGTACTTC. Translated: CASTQEQYF.

V usage is TRBV30 and J usage is TRBJ2-3, with D maybe TRBD2 (5 bases). The germline V and J ends were trimmed by 0 bases and 0 bases, with 13 bases remaining between them. Germline V gene sequence: CDR1 GTSNPN, CDR2 SVGIG (reference sequence). The CDR3 is 16 residues long. CDR3 amino acids: CAWSVGAVPSTDTQYF. In DNA, the CDR3 is TGTGCCTGGAGTGTAGGAGCGGTCCCTAGCACAGATACGCAGTATTTT.

Here the CDR3 reads CASSWSGIEKLFF. DNA of the CDR3: TGTGCCAGCTCGTGGTCCGGGATTGAAAAACTGTTTTTT. The chain has TRBV7-9 and TRBJ1-4; D gene uncertain. Germline V gene data show CDR1 as SEHNR and CDR2 as FQNEAQ (reference sequence). The CDR3 sequence is 13 residues long. The germline V and J ends were trimmed by 8 bases and 7 bases, with 14 bases remaining between them.

The chain couples TRBV21-1 to TRBJ1-4; the table's D call, TRBD1, was not checked against the DNA. TRBV21-1 is a known pseudogene. This CDR3 region has 17 residues. The CDR3 DNA reads as TGTGCCAGCGGTCCGGGACAGGCCTCATCAACTAATGAAAAACTGTTTTTT. Translation gives CASGPGQASSTNEKLFF.

The chain has TRBV5-1 and TRBJ2-1; maybe TRBD2 (5 bases). Germline V gene data show CDR1 as SGHRS and CDR2 as YFSETQ. CDR3 size: 16 residues. V lost 5 bases to trimming and J lost 0 bases, with 15 bases between them. The CDR3 here is CASRPATGSSYNEQFF. The CDR3 DNA sequence: TGCGCCAGCAGACCTGCGACGGGAAGCTCCTACAATGAGCAGTTCTTC.

The count of this clone is one. The chain uses TRBV7-8 and TRBJ2-1; 14 bases line up with TRBD2. With V trimmed by 4 bases and J by 0 bases, 11 bases remained unmatched. Germline V gene sequence: CDR1 SGHVS, CDR2 FQNEAQ. This CDR3 is 20 amino acids long. This CDR3 reads CASSSRRLAGGPSSYNEQFF. Here the CDR3 DNA reads TGTGCCAGCAGCTCGCGGCGACTAGCGGGGGGGCCGAGCTCCTACAATGAGCAGTTCTTC.

The V call is TRBV11-3, the J call TRBJ2-5; 9 bases align to TRBD2. From germline, CDR1 is SGHNT and CDR2 YENEEA. This CDR3 region has 19 residues. J was trimmed by 0 bases and V by 5 bases; bases with no gene match: 16. The CDR3 nucleotides read TGTGCCAGCAGCCAAGCAAGACGAGGGCCTAGCGGGGACCAAGAGACCCAGTACTTC. Its protein product is CASSQARRGPSGDQETQYF.

V usage is TRBV4-1 and J usage is TRBJ1-3; no firm D call. The V end lost 2 bases, the J end lost 2 bases, and 13 bases lay between the germline ends. The CDR3 is 16 amino acids. Germline CDR1 is MGHRA and CDR2 is YSYEKL. The CDR3 sequence is CASSQIGHGAGNTIYF. The CDR3 bases are TGCGCCAGCAGCCAAATTGGGCATGGGGCTGGAAACACCATATATTTT.

The J gene is TRBJ2-3, the V gene TRBV19; the D is unclear. This CDR3 comprises 13 residues. Trimming pared 5 bases from V and 6 bases from J, leaving 12 bases between. Germline CDR1 LNHDA, CDR2 SQIVND (reference sequence). CDR3 sequence reads: CASSPGLTDTQYF. The CDR3, as DNA: TGTGCCAGTAGTCCCGGCCTAACGGATACGCAGTATTTT.

The gene calls are TRBV7-9 and TRBJ1-2; D unclear. The V end lost 8 bases, the J end lost 1 base, and 17 bases lay between the germline ends. Germline CDR1 is SEHNR and CDR2 is FQNEAQ (reference sequence). This CDR3 contains 15 residues. The CDR3, as DNA: TGTGCCAGCCGCCTCCCGGCTGGGCGTAACTATGGCTACACCTTC. Protein: CASRLPAGRNYGYTF.

This sequence joins TRBV19 and TRBJ2-1; D possibly corresponds to TRBD2 (5 bases). Germline CDR1 LNHDA, CDR2 SQIVND (reference sequence). V lost 9 bases to trimming and J lost 4 bases, with 16 bases between them. CDR3 length: 14 amino acids. The CDR3 region is CASAPQAVYNEQFF. CDR3 sequence (DNA): TGTGCCAGCGCCCCCCAAGCGGTTTACAATGAGCAGTTCTTC.